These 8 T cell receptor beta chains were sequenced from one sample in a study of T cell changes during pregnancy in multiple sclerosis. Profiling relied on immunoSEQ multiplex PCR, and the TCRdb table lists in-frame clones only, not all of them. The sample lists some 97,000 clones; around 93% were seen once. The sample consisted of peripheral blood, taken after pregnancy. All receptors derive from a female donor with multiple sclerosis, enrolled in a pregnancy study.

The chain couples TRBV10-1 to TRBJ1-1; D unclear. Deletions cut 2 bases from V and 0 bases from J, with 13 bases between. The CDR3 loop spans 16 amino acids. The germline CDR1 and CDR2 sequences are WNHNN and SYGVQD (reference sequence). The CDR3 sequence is CASSETTPYMNTEAFF. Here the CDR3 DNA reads TGCGCCAGCAGTGAGACTACTCCTTACATGAACACTGAAGCTTTCTTT.

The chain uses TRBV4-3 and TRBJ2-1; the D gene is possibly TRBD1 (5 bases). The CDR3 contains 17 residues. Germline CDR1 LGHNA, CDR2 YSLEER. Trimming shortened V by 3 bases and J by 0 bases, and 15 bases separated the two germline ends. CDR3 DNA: TGCGCCAGCAGCCACTCTAGTGGGGCAGGCTCCTACAATGAGCAGTTCTTC. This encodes CASSHSSGAGSYNEQFF.

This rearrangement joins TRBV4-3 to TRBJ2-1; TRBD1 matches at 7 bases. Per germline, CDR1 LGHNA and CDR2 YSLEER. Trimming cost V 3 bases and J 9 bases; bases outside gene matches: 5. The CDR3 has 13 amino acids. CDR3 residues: CASSHQTGSEQFF. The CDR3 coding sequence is TGCGCCAGCAGCCACCAGACAGGGAGTGAGCAGTTCTTC.

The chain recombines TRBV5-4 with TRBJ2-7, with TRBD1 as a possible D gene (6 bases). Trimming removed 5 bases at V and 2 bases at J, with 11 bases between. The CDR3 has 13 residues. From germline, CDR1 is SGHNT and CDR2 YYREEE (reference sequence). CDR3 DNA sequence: TGTGCCAGCAGGGTACAGGGTACCTACGAGCAGTACTTC. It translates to CASRVQGTYEQYF.

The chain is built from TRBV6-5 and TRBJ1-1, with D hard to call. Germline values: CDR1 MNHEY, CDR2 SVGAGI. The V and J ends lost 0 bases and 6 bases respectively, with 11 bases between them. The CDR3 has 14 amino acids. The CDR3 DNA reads TGTGCCAGCAGTTACTCGATAAAGAGCCCTGAAGCTTTCTTT. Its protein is CASSYSIKSPEAFF.

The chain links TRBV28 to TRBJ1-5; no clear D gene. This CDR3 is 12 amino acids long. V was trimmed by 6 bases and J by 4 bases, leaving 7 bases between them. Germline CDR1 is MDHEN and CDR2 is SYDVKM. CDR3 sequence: CASRVVNQPQHF. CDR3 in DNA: TGTGCCAGCAGGGTAGTGAATCAGCCCCAGCATTTT.

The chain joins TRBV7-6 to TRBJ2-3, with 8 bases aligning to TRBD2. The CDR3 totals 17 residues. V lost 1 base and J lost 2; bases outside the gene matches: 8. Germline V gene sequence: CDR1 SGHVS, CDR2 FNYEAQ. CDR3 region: CASSLVFGGGHTDTQYF. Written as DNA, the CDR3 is TGTGCCAGCAGCTTAGTTTTTGGCGGGGGGCACACAGATACGCAGTATTTT.

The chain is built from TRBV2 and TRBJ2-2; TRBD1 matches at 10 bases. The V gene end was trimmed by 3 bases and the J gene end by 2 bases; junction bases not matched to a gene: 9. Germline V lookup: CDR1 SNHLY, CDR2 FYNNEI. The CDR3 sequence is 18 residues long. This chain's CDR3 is CASSDGLGQGTNTGELFF. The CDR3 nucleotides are TGTGCCAGCAGTGACGGACTGGGACAGGGGACCAACACCGGGGAGCTGTTTTTT.